The sequence of this T cell receptor (beta chain) was determined in a study of cytomegalovirus exposure and HLA in healthy donors. Across the whole study: In terms of ancestry, the Caucasian-associated cluster contained more than 65% of the approximately 400 genotyped donors. Study findings and constraints: Most TCR sequences were seen very rarely across donors, but some public TCRs occurred in many. It was assumed in the presence/absence analyses that sequencing depth was roughly uniform across donors.

PCR was performed using 60 Vbeta and 13 Jbeta primers. The data were produced by immunoSEQ multiplex PCR, yet TCRdb's version contains in-frame clones alone and is incomplete. The sample yields roughly 170,000 clones, approximately 88% seen once. In regard to this clone: Antigen specificity is unknown.

The sequencing input was PBMCs. This clonotype originated in a young man in good health and CMV-seronegative.

In DNA form, the CDR3 reads TGTGCCAGCAGTTACGCCTACGGGGGCAATCAGCCCCAGCATTTT. This codes for CASSYAYGGNQPQHF. The chain uses TRBV6-5 and TRBJ1-5; D not certain. With 2 bases removed from V and 2 bases from J, the gap between germline ends came to 10 bases. From germline, CDR1 is MNHEY and CDR2 SVGAGI. This CDR3 region has 15 residues.